What follows describes a single T cell receptor (beta chain). Through a sample-barcoded 5' primer and a J-beta primer mix, a second PCR was run for 7 to 11 cycles. With 12 random nucleotides, a template-switch adaptor tagged each individual cDNA molecule. TCRdb itself ran the 5' RACE reads through MiXCR, one entry per CDR3 protein. The sample has about 680,000 distinct CDR3 sequences, 49% seen once; the top ten hold 30% to 35%. This record comes from a study of blood T cells in healthy people across ages. The germline V gene has CDR1 SQVTM and CDR2 ANQGSEA. The CDR3 consists of 16 residues. Trimming shortened V by 4 bases and J by 11 bases, and 29 bases separated the two germline ends.

Sequencing input: blood. This clonotype was obtained from a woman aged 55-69 years in good health. The chain recombines TRBV29-1 with TRBJ2-5, with D perhaps assigned TRBD1 or TRBD2 (5 bases each). The CDR3 loop is CSVAQGTSSSYNEQYF. CDR3 bases: TGCAGCGTTGCCCAAGGGACGTCGAGCTCCTACAATGAGCAGTACTTC.